This T cell receptor beta chain comes out of a study of type 1 regulatory T cells. A single record per CDR3 protein comes from TCRdb applying MiXCR to the reads. The sample yields roughly 71,000 distinct CDR3 sequences, about 62% seen once. Worth noting for this clonotype: Its specificity is not known.

The germline V gene encodes CDR1 LNHNV and CDR2 YYDKDF (reference sequence). The CDR3 contains 14 residues. V was cut by 0 bases and J by 10 bases, with 10 bases left in between. Sequenced sample: cultured T cells, either the whole culture or a sorted T cell fraction (not recorded which). Subset noted: Tr1-enriched cell product generated in vitro against host alloantigens. V usage is TRBV15 and J usage is TRBJ1-6; TRBD1 is a possible D gene (5 bases). The receptor comes from a human donor in good health. The CDR3 sequence: CATSRDRAGSPLHF. The CDR3 bases are TGTGCCACCAGCAGAGACAGGGCCGGATCACCCCTCCACTTT.